The next 23 T cell receptor beta chains were all read from a single sample in a study of T cells in narcolepsy. The data were produced by immunoSEQ multiplex PCR, yet TCRdb's version contains in-frame clones alone and is incomplete. The sample holds tens of thousands of clones, 82% seen once. Sequenced sample: CD45RA- memory CD4+ T cells from PBMCs. The source of these receptors is a human donor with narcolepsy.

This clone was seen only a few times. J is TRBJ1-2 and V is TRBV6-1; maybe TRBD1 (5 bases). This CDR3 comprises 13 residues. The germline V gene has CDR1 MNHNS and CDR2 SASEGT. Trimming shortened V by 9 bases and J by 4 bases, and 15 bases separated the two germline ends. CDR3 bases: TGTGCCAGTAGATCCCCCGGGACCTATGGCTACACCTTC. Amino acids: CASRSPGTYGYTF.

This sequence joins TRBV30 and TRBJ1-1; D unresolved. The CDR3 length is 13 residues. V was shortened by 4 bases and J by 1 base, with 10 bases between the two germline ends. Germline CDR1 GTSNPN, CDR2 SVGIG (reference sequence). As DNA, the CDR3 is TGTGCCTGGACTACCCGGCAGAACACTGAAGCTTTCTTT. It yields the protein CAWTTRQNTEAFF.

This clone was seen once. The CDR3 DNA reads as TGTGCCAGTAGTATAAGGGACAGGAGCTCCTACAATGAGCAGTTCTTC. It yields the protein CASSIRDRSSYNEQFF. The chain joins TRBV19 to TRBJ2-1; TRBD1 matches 8 bases. CDR3 length equals 16 residues. Germline-derived CDR1 and CDR2 are LNHDA and SQIVND (reference sequence). After removal of 2 bases from V and 0 bases from J, the junction contained 3 bases not matched to a gene.

The chain joins TRBV18 to TRBJ1-4; the D is unclear. V shed 2 bases and J shed 4 bases, with 5 bases lying between them. The CDR3 has 13 amino acids. The germline V gene encodes CDR1 KGHSH and CDR2 LQKENI. CDR3 nucleotide sequence: TGTGCCAGCTCACCAGGGGATAATGAAAAACTGTTTTTT. It codes for CASSPGDNEKLFF.

The chain carries TRBV7-2 and TRBJ2-7, with D uncertain. Germline CDR1 and CDR2: SGHTA and FQGNSA. This CDR3 is 12 amino acids long. V was trimmed by 3 bases and J by 3 bases, leaving 6 bases between them. The CDR3 reads CASSFLGYEQYF. Here the CDR3 DNA reads TGTGCCAGCAGCTTTCTGGGCTACGAGCAGTACTTC.

This clone has more than one count but fewer than ten. This rearrangement joins TRBV9 to TRBJ1-2, with a possible D match to TRBD1 (5 bases). Germline V gives CDR1 SGDLS, CDR2 YYNGEE. Trimming took off 3 bases at V and 6 bases at J, with 15 bases between the two ends. This CDR3 contains 14 residues. The CDR3 region is CASSAGRGKHGYTF. Written as DNA, the CDR3 is TGTGCCAGCAGCGCGGGGAGGGGAAAGCATGGCTACACCTTC.

This chain joins TRBV7-9 and TRBJ2-3, with 9 bases matching TRBD2. The V and J ends lost 5 bases and 4 bases, in that order; junction bases with no gene match: 4. Germline CDR1 reads SEHNR; CDR2 reads FQNEAQ (reference sequence). This CDR3 contains 14 residues. The CDR3 DNA sequence: TGTGCCAGCAGCGATCGGACTAGCGCAGATACGCAGTATTTT. This sequence encodes CASSDRTSADTQYF.

In this sample, this clone turned up once. The chain employs TRBV19 and TRBJ2-5, with 7 bases identical to TRBD1. Germline assignment: CDR1 LNHDA and CDR2 SQIVND (reference sequence). Trimming removed 5 bases from V and 5 bases from J; junction bases left unmatched: 5. The CDR3 is 13 amino acids. CDR3 DNA sequence: TGTGCCAGTAGTCCGCAGGGGGAGGAGACCCAGTACTTC. Translated: CASSPQGEETQYF.

The chain has TRBV6-1 and TRBJ1-4, with D tentatively TRBD1 (5 bases). Germline-derived CDR1 and CDR2 are MNHNS and SASEGT. CDR3 length: 13 amino acids. V was shortened by 6 bases and J by 6 bases, with 11 bases between the two germline ends. The CDR3 protein is CASRGGVDEKLFF. DNA for the CDR3: TGTGCCAGCAGGGGGGGGGTGGATGAAAAACTGTTTTTT.

The chain is built from TRBV28 and TRBJ2-5; a weak D match, TRBD2 (6 bases). V was clipped by 5 bases and J by 1 base, with 20 bases between them. The CDR3 covers 17 residues. Germline V lookup: CDR1 MDHEN, CDR2 SYDVKM. In DNA, the CDR3 is TGTGCCAGCAGTCCGCCGTCAAAGCGGGTCATCCAAGAGACCCAGTACTTC. It encodes CASSPPSKRVIQETQYF.

This clone has just one count. The V and J genes are TRBV30 and TRBJ1-5, with D unclear. Germline CDR1 is GTSNPN and CDR2 is SVGIG (reference sequence). V was pared by 6 bases and J by 3 bases, with 15 bases between. The CDR3 is 14 residues long. This chain's CDR3 is CACSVGPFNQPQHF. DNA for the CDR3: TGTGCCTGCTCAGTGGGCCCCTTCAATCAGCCCCAGCATTTT.

V usage is TRBV28 and J usage is TRBJ2-2, with a tentative D call TRBD1 (6 bases). From germline, CDR1 is MDHEN and CDR2 SYDVKM. CDR3 size: 16 residues. With 7 bases removed from V and 1 base from J, the gap between germline ends came to 16 bases. CDR3 in amino acids: CASNTAPTGNTGELFF. The CDR3 nucleotides read TGTGCCAGCAATACTGCCCCGACAGGGAACACCGGGGAGCTGTTTTTT.

The J gene is TRBJ1-4, the V gene TRBV10-3; 7 nucleotides align to TRBD1. Losses at the gene ends were 4 bases for V and 8 bases for J; bases not matched to a gene: 7. Germline-derived CDR1 and CDR2 are ENHRY and SYGVKD. The CDR3 spans 14 residues. The CDR3 is CAISANGQEEKLFF. The CDR3 DNA reads as TGTGCCATCAGTGCAAATGGACAGGAGGAAAAACTGTTTTTT.

The chain recombines TRBV10-3 with TRBJ1-1; the D is unclear. The CDR3 consists of 14 residues. Germline CDR1 reads ENHRY; CDR2 reads SYGVKD. Trimming stripped 4 bases from V and 2 bases from J, with 11 bases between. CDR3 in amino acids: CAISAGTSNTEAFF. DNA of the CDR3: TGTGCCATCAGTGCGGGTACCTCCAACACTGAAGCTTTCTTT.

The V and J genes are TRBV18 and TRBJ1-5; D is ambiguous. CDR1 and CDR2 from the germline V gene are KGHSH and LQKENI. Between the trimmed V and J ends, which lost 5 bases and 1 base, there was a span of 3 bases. The CDR3 sequence is 12 residues long. The CDR3 DNA sequence: TGTGCCAGCTCAGGGAGCAATCAGCCCCAGCATTTT. Amino acid sequence: CASSGSNQPQHF. Variable domain in full (rest from reference TRBV18 and TRBJ1-5): NAGVMQNPRHLVRRRGQEARLRCSPMKGHSHVYWYRQLPEEGLKFMVYLQKENIIDESGMPKERFSAEFPKEGPSILRIQQVVRGDSAAYFCASSGSNQPQHFGDGTRLSIL.

The V and J genes are TRBV10-3 and TRBJ2-7, with TRBD1 as a possible D gene (6 bases). Germline CDR1 ENHRY, CDR2 SYGVKD. Trimming removed 6 bases from V and 5 bases from J, with 20 bases in between. The CDR3 runs to 15 residues. In DNA, the CDR3 is TGTGCCATCAGGGACCATCGACAGGCAGGCCACGAGCAGTACTTC. Translated, it gives CAIRDHRQAGHEQYF.

The chain links TRBV4-3 to TRBJ1-2; D is perhaps TRBD1 (5 bases). From germline, CDR1 is LGHNA and CDR2 YSLEER. Trimming shortened V by 0 bases and J by 4 bases, and 15 bases separated the two germline ends. CDR3 length: 16 amino acids. As DNA, the CDR3 is TGCGCCAGCAGCCAAGACGGTCGGGGCCGGGTCTATGGCTACACCTTC. Protein sequence: CASSQDGRGRVYGYTF.

This chain links TRBV30 with TRBJ2-2; 7 bases map to TRBD1. The V gene's germline CDR1 is GTSNPN and CDR2 SVGIG (reference sequence). J was trimmed by 6 bases and V by 3 bases; bases with no gene match: 4. CDR3 length equals 13 residues. In DNA form, the CDR3 reads TGTGCCTGGAGACTTCAGGGGGCCGGGGAGCTGTTTTTT. Amino acid sequence: CAWRLQGAGELFF.

This clone was recorded once. The chain employs TRBV4-3 and TRBJ1-2, with 9 nucleotides matching TRBD1. Unmatched junction bases numbered 5, after V lost 1 base and J lost 5 bases. CDR3 length equals 15 residues. Germline V gene lookup returns CDR1 LGHNA and CDR2 YSLEER. CDR3 coding DNA: TGCGCCAGCAGCCAAGTCCTACAGGGGGCTTATGGCTACACCTTC. Translating it yields CASSQVLQGAYGYTF.

V and J are TRBV5-1 and TRBJ1-2; D is undetermined. This CDR3 has 13 amino acids. Trimming left V 4 bases short and J 2 bases short, with 9 bases between. Germline values: CDR1 SGHRS, CDR2 YFSETQ. The CDR3 DNA is TGCGCCAGCAGCACGGGGAGGAACTATGGCTACACCTTC. Translation gives CASSTGRNYGYTF. Combining the CDR3 with reference TRBV5-1 and TRBJ1-2 gives the whole variable domain KAGVTQTPRYLIKTRGQQVTLSCSPISGHRSVSWYQQTPGQGLQFLFEYFSETQRNKGNFPGRFSGRQFSNSRSEMNVSTLELGDSALYLCASSTGRNYGYTFGSGTRLTVV.

The chain is built from TRBV2 and TRBJ2-2; D possibly corresponds to TRBD2 (5 bases). Germline CDR1 is SNHLY and CDR2 is FYNNEI. Trimming left V 6 bases short and J 11 bases short, with 16 bases between. The CDR3 is 13 amino acids. CDR3 in amino acids: CASSYLRAEELFF. The CDR3 nucleotides read TGTGCCAGCAGCTATTTAAGAGCGGAAGAGCTGTTTTTT. The full variable domain, its missing parts supplied by reference TRBV2 and TRBJ2-2, is EPEVTQTPSHQVTQMGQEVILRCVPISNHLYFYWYRQILGQKVEFLVSFYNNEISEKSEIFDDQFSVERPDGSNFTLKIRSTKLEDSAMYFCASSYLRAEELFFGEGSRLTVL.

The V call is TRBV6-1, the J call TRBJ1-4; 8 bases map to TRBD1. Germline trimming cut 8 bases from V and 6 bases from J; bases unmatched to any gene: 8. This CDR3 is 14 amino acids long. Germline CDR1 and CDR2: MNHNS and SASEGT. The CDR3 loop is CASDPGQGYEKLFF. CDR3 DNA: TGTGCCAGCGACCCCGGACAGGGCTATGAAAAACTGTTTTTT.

The chain links TRBV11-1 to TRBJ1-1; no clear D gene. CDR3 length: 13 residues. Germline CDR1 and CDR2: SGHAT and FQDESV (reference sequence). The V end lost 1 base, the J end lost 2 bases, and 5 bases lay between the germline ends. CDR3 bases: TGTGCCAGCAGCTTAGAAGTTAACACTGAAGCTTTCTTT. Translated, it gives CASSLEVNTEAFF.